This TCR beta chain emerged from a study of patients and donors after allogeneic stem cell transplantation. This CDR3 region has 14 residues. V was pared by 3 bases and J by 1 base, with 9 bases between. TCRdb re-derived calls from the RT-PCR reads in MiXCR, one entry per CDR3 protein. The sample carries some 880,000 distinct CDR3 sequences, about 20% recorded once. Sequenced: blood, either unsorted or a sorted T cell fraction (not recorded which). This TCR came from a human donor who was either an allogeneic HSCT recipient or a stem cell or donor lymphocyte infusion donor (not recorded which). It is not recorded whose cells these are; they may come from a transplant donor. This chain links TRBV12-3 or TRBV12-4 with TRBJ1-1; D uncertain. DNA of the CDR3: TGTGCCAGCAGTTTTCCCGGGGAGAACACTGAAGCTTTCTTT. The encoded protein is CASSFPGENTEAFF.